This record looks at one TCR beta chain sequence and its context. MiXCR was run by TCRdb on the 5' RACE reads, yielding one entry per CDR3 protein. The sample lists 450,000 or so distinct CDR3 sequences; approximately 24% were seen once. These data come from a study of identical twins. V gave up 0 bases and J gave up 5 bases, with 7 bases separating them. Germline-derived CDR1 and CDR2 are DFQATT and SNEGSKA (reference sequence). There are 12 residues in the CDR3. This same sample was also part of a study on T cells expressing NK-cell markers.

The chain uses TRBV20-1 and TRBJ2-5; D gene ambiguous. This receptor was taken from a woman aged 18-29 years in good health. What was sequenced was CD4+ T cells sorted from blood. The CDR3, as DNA: TGCAGTGCTAGAGAACGAGTCGAGACCCAGTACTTC. It encodes CSARERVETQYF.